The T cell receptor beta chain described here comes from a study of blood T cells in healthy people across ages. As to this clonotype: A clone one base away is much larger, so this may be a read error.

Germline-derived CDR1 and CDR2 are MNHNS and SASEGT. This CDR3 region has 15 residues. The use of a sample-barcoded 5' primer and a J-beta primer mix characterized a second PCR of about 6 to 12 cycles. TCRdb processed the 5' RACE reads anew with MiXCR; each CDR3 protein has one entry. The sample lists hundreds of thousands of distinct CDR3 sequences, roughly 30% occurring once. Specimen: blood. The chain has TRBV6-1 and TRBJ2-3; 7 bases align to TRBD2. The clonotype was recovered from a woman aged 80 or older in good health. CDR3 protein: CASRPTSVGTDTLYF. In nucleotides, the CDR3 is TGTGCCAGCAGGCCTACTAGCGTAGGCACAGATACGCTGTATTTT.